This is a list of T cell receptor beta chains from one sample in a study of regulatory T cells in long-lasting Graves disease. TCRdb re-analysed the multiplex PCR reads in MiXCR, keeping a single row per CDR3 protein. The sample yields some 560,000 distinct CDR3 sequences, 16% seen once. The data also belong to a second study, concerning T cells in Graves' hyperthyroidism and ophthalmopathy.

The specimen was peripheral blood mononuclear cells (PBMCs), collected at new diagnosis, from a patient treated with antithyroid drugs. The receptors were sampled from a woman aged 40-65 years with Graves disease. CDR3s include the opening cysteine and the closing phenylalanine or tryptophan.

V gene	J gene	CDR3 length	CDR3 protein
TRBV14	TRBJ2-2	16	CASSQVQGWNTGELFF
TRBV30	TRBJ2-7	13	CAWSVQGAYEQYF
TRBV7-9	TRBJ1-1	14	CASSLPGTDTEAFF
TRBV13	TRBJ2-7	14	CASSLGIGPYEQYF
TRBV20-1	TRBJ2-2	14	CSARGVANTGELFF
TRBV6-1	TRBJ2-3	16	CASSRTSGGVTDTQYF
TRBV28	TRBJ2-5	17	CASSLTSGRLYQETQYF
TRBV12-3/TRBV12-4	TRBJ1-2	15	CASRGRDGTSYGYTF
TRBV20-1	TRBJ2-7	16	CSARDRVGTKLYEQYF
TRBV10-3	TRBJ2-3	16	CAISEPDRASTDTQYF
TRBV20-1	TRBJ1-1	14	CSAQKRGPDTEAFF
TRBV20-1	TRBJ1-6	15	CSALEDRVFDSPLHF
TRBV6-1	TRBJ2-1	13	CASPKWGENEQFF